Below are 19 T cell receptor beta chains sequenced from a single sample in a study of blood T cell repertoires in COVID-19. Sequenced by immunoSEQ multiplex PCR; TCRdb stores in-frame clones only, minus some. This sample has some 200,000 clones; about 90% occur once, and the top ten carry 0.78%. The material sequenced was peripheral blood. These receptors all come from a woman aged 70-85 years with acute or convalescent COVID-19.

V is TRBV28 and J is TRBJ2-3; 7 bases fit TRBD1. CDR3 length: 16 amino acids. Germline loops: CDR1 MDHEN, CDR2 SYDVKM. J gave up 3 bases and V 2 bases, and 8 bases lay outside the gene matches. CDR3 DNA sequence: TGTGCCAGCAGTTTACGGACAGGCATTAAGACAGATACGCAGTATTTT. It translates to CASSLRTGIKTDTQYF.

J is TRBJ2-2 and V is TRBV7-9; D gene uncertain. V was shortened by 1 base and J by 0 bases, with 9 bases between the two germline ends. CDR1 is SEHNR, CDR2 FQNEAQ, per germline (reference sequence). The CDR3 consists of 16 residues. In nucleotides, the CDR3 is TGTGCCAGCAGCTTAGTTCCGCAGACGAACACCGGGGAGCTGTTTTTT. This sequence encodes CASSLVPQTNTGELFF.

The chain links TRBV5-1 to TRBJ2-2, with 9 nucleotides matching TRBD2. This CDR3 contains 16 residues. V was pared by 2 bases and J by 2 bases, with 4 bases of the junction left unmatched. CDR1 SGHRS and CDR2 YFSETQ come from the germline V gene. As DNA, the CDR3 is TGCGCCAGCAGCTTAAGAGCGGGAGGAAACACCGGGGAGCTGTTTTTT. This encodes CASSLRAGGNTGELFF.

V gene TRBV5-1 combines with J gene TRBJ1-1, with TRBD1 as a possible D gene (6 bases). Germline V gene lookup returns CDR1 SGHRS and CDR2 YFSETQ. CDR3 length equals 14 residues. Trimming stripped 2 bases from V and 4 bases from J, with 12 bases between. The CDR3 loop reads CASSLQGVGTEAFF. The CDR3 nucleotides are TGCGCCAGCAGCTTACAGGGTGTGGGCACTGAAGCTTTCTTT.

The gene calls are TRBV7-8 and TRBJ2-1; TRBD1 matches at 9 bases. Germline CDR1 is SGHVS and CDR2 is FQNEAQ. Trimming cost V 2 bases and J 6 bases; bases outside gene matches: 5. This CDR3 region has 15 residues. The CDR3 DNA is TGTGCCAGCAGCTTATGGGACAGGGTAAGCAATGAGCAGTTCTTC. Translating gives CASSLWDRVSNEQFF.

The rearrangement uses TRBV11-2 and TRBJ2-1, with unresolved D. Trimming shortened V by 0 bases and J by 0 bases, and 18 bases separated the two germline ends. Germline CDR1 SGHAT, CDR2 FQNNGV. There are 19 residues in the CDR3. CDR3 bases: TGTGCCAGCAGCTTAGATGGTGTGACTGGAACAAGCTCCTACAATGAGCAGTTCTTC. Protein product: CASSLDGVTGTSSYNEQFF.

The V call is TRBV18, the J call TRBJ2-1, with a weak D call TRBD1 (6 bases). The germline CDR1 and CDR2 sequences are KGHSH and LQKENI. V lost 2 bases to trimming and J lost 6 bases, with 14 bases between them. The CDR3 runs to 15 residues. The CDR3 sequence: CASSPGQPGGNEQFF. CDR3 bases: TGTGCCAGCTCACCAGGACAGCCTGGGGGCAATGAGCAGTTCTTC.

Worth noting for this clone: Mismatch with germline at one junction end may stem from a read error. V is TRBV6-1 and J is TRBJ2-3; 9 positions match TRBD1. This CDR3 contains 17 residues. Germline lookup yields CDR1 MNHNS and CDR2 SASEGT. The CDR3 region has the DNA TGTGCCAGCAGAGAAGCTCCAACAGGGGGCGGCACAGATACGCAGTATTTT. This encodes CASREAPTGGGTDTQYF.

This rearrangement joins TRBV7-9 to TRBJ2-2; possibly TRBD2 for D (6 bases). The CDR3 totals 15 residues. Germline V gene sequence: CDR1 SEHNR, CDR2 FQNEAQ (reference sequence). V dropped 5 bases and J dropped 1 base, with 11 bases sitting between them. The CDR3 spells CASSRPGLNTGELFF. CDR3 nucleotides: TGTGCCAGCAGCCGGCCGGGACTGAACACCGGGGAGCTGTTTTTT.

The chain combines TRBV19 with TRBJ2-5; D might be TRBD1 (6 bases). CDR1 is LNHDA, CDR2 SQIVND, per germline (reference sequence). CDR3 size: 15 residues. Trimming took off 4 bases at V and 0 bases at J, with 12 bases between the two ends. The chain's CDR3 is CASSNLKGDQETQYF. CDR3 nucleotides: TGTGCCAGTAGTAATCTAAAGGGGGACCAAGAGACCCAGTACTTC.

The CDR3: CASSPQTGGSYEQYF. CDR3 DNA: TGTGCCAGCTCACCGCAGACAGGGGGCTCCTACGAGCAGTACTTC. The rearrangement uses TRBV18 and TRBJ2-7; 9 bases map to TRBD1. The length of the CDR3 is 15 residues. V lost 3 bases and J lost 0; bases outside the gene matches: 3. Germline assignment: CDR1 KGHSH and CDR2 LQKENI.

V and J are TRBV18 and TRBJ2-3; D perhaps matches TRBD2 (6 bases). The ends were cut back, 0 bases at V and 5 bases at J, with 21 bases in the middle. CDR3 size: 18 residues. Germline CDR1 is KGHSH and CDR2 is LQKENI. In DNA, the CDR3 is TGTGCCAGCTCACCACCGTTTGGGAGGAGGGAAAGAGGAGATACGCAGTATTTT. It is translated as CASSPPFGRRERGDTQYF.

The rearrangement links TRBV7-2 to TRBJ2-1; 14 positions agree with TRBD2. Germline V gene data show CDR1 as SGHTA and CDR2 as FQGNSA. Germline trimming cut 5 bases from V and 10 bases from J; bases unmatched to any gene: 10. This CDR3 has 16 residues. CDR3 sequence reads: CASSPRGTSGGEEQFF. The CDR3 DNA reads TGTGCCAGCAGCCCACGGGGGACTAGCGGGGGAGAAGAGCAGTTCTTC.

The V and J genes are TRBV28 and TRBJ1-5; TRBD1 is a possible D gene (6 bases). Germline CDR1 and CDR2: MDHEN and SYDVKM. The CDR3 is 14 residues long. Trimming took off 3 bases at V and 6 bases at J, with 12 bases between the two ends. CDR3 sequence: CASSLSGAGQPQHF. For the CDR3, the DNA is TGTGCCAGCAGTTTGTCAGGGGCGGGTCAGCCCCAGCATTTT.

The CDR3 spells CASRFAGTGGETQYF. Here the CDR3 DNA reads TGTGCCAGCAGATTTGCCGGGACAGGGGGAGAGACCCAGTACTTC. The chain joins TRBV27 to TRBJ2-5, with TRBD1 matching 11 bases. The length of the CDR3 is 15 residues. The V gene's germline CDR1 is MNHEY and CDR2 SMNVEV (reference sequence). After removal of 6 bases from V and 4 bases from J, the junction contained 7 bases not matched to a gene.

The chain recombines TRBV19 with TRBJ1-3, with 10 bases matching TRBD1. From germline, CDR1 is LNHDA and CDR2 SQIVND (reference sequence). This CDR3 comprises 14 residues. Unmatched junction bases numbered 6, after V lost 9 bases and J lost 4 bases. This CDR3 is CASLTGGFGNTIYF. CDR3 DNA: TGTGCCAGCCTGACAGGGGGCTTCGGAAACACCATATATTTT. Full variable domain (outside the CDR3, taken from reference TRBV19 and TRBJ1-3): DGGITQSPKYLFRKEGQNVTLSCEQNLNHDAMYWYRQDPGQGLRLIYYSQIVNDFQKGDIAEGYSVSREKKESFPLTVTSAQKNPTAFYLCASLTGGFGNTIYFGEGSWLTVV.

The chain recombines TRBV5-1 with TRBJ1-3, with 9 bases identical to TRBD1. This CDR3 region has 17 residues. Trimming took 0 bases from V and 0 from J; bases not matched to a gene: 4. CDR1 SGHRS and CDR2 YFSETQ come from the germline V gene. As DNA, the CDR3 is TGCGCCAGCAGCTTGGAGGGACAGGGCTTCTCTGGAAACACCATATATTTT. Translation: CASSLEGQGFSGNTIYF.

The V gene is TRBV20-1, the J gene TRBJ2-7, with no clear D. Germline V CDR1 and CDR2: DFQATT, SNEGSKA (reference sequence). V was cut by 2 bases and J by 3 bases, with 5 bases left in between. This CDR3 region has 11 residues. This CDR3 reads CSARQIYEQYF. The DNA for the CDR3 is TGCAGTGCTAGACAAATCTACGAGCAGTACTTC.

This clone was counted once. The V gene is TRBV4-2, the J gene TRBJ2-1, with 11 positions matching TRBD2. The germline V gene encodes CDR1 LGHNA and CDR2 YNFKEQ. V lost 1 base and J lost 7; bases outside the gene matches: 6. This CDR3 is built from 16 residues. The CDR3 loop is CASSQVIAGGQNEQFF. The DNA for the CDR3 is TGTGCCAGCAGCCAAGTGATAGCGGGGGGGCAAAATGAGCAGTTCTTC.